The 11 T cell receptor beta chains given below trace back to one sample, sequenced in a study of response to subunit inactivated influenza vaccine. From the RT-PCR reads, TCRdb called clonotypes with MiXCR, one entry per CDR3 protein. The table includes about 520,000 distinct CDR3 sequences, around 7.7% detected once. The input for sequencing was PBMCs from blood, taken around 25 months after vaccination. These receptors were taken from a man aged 45-69 years who received an inactivated influenza vaccine.

The chain combines TRBV7-9 with TRBJ2-7; TRBD1 matches at 7 bases. V shed 4 bases, J shed 5 bases, and the junction held 11 bases outside the gene matches. The length of the CDR3 is 15 residues. CDR1 and CDR2 from the germline V gene are SEHNR and FQNEAQ (reference sequence). For the CDR3, the DNA is TGTGCCAGCAGCTCCCGCCGGGACAGTTATAACGAGCAGTACTTC. This gives the protein CASSSRRDSYNEQYF.

This clonotype was found a few times. The chain joins TRBV4-2 to TRBJ2-5, with D possibly being TRBD2 (5 bases). Germline V CDR1 and CDR2: LGHNA, YNFKEQ. Trimming removed 0 bases at V and 2 bases at J, with 10 bases between. This CDR3 spans 15 amino acids. The CDR3 spells CASSQDLTRQETQYF. In DNA form, the CDR3 reads TGTGCCAGCAGCCAAGATCTCACTAGACAAGAGACCCAGTACTTC.

V is TRBV11-1 and J is TRBJ2-1; 10 bases are shared with TRBD2. This CDR3 spans 15 amino acids. CDR1 is SGHAT, CDR2 FQDESV, per germline (reference sequence). V gave up 5 bases and J gave up 8 bases; unmatched junction bases: 9. The CDR3 loop is CASSATSGNRDEQFF. In DNA form, the CDR3 reads TGTGCCAGCAGCGCCACTAGCGGGAATAGGGATGAGCAGTTCTTC.

V gene TRBV27 combines with J gene TRBJ2-1, with 9 nucleotides matching TRBD2. The trim removed 6 bases at V and 9 bases at J, leaving 12 bases unmatched. The V gene's germline CDR1 is MNHEY and CDR2 SMNVEV (reference sequence). The CDR3 is 15 amino acids. The DNA for the CDR3 is TGTGCCAGCAGGGCTGGCGGGAGGGCTTTAGGTGAGCAGTTCTTC. Translation gives CASRAGGRALGEQFF.

V is TRBV10-3 and J is TRBJ1-6, with D possibly being TRBD1 (6 bases). The V gene lost 6 bases and the J gene lost 7 bases, with 13 bases spanning the gap. This CDR3 contains 14 residues. From germline, CDR1 is ENHRY and CDR2 SYGVKD. This CDR3 reads CAIRGDTPNSPLHF. DNA for the CDR3: TGTGCCATCAGGGGGGACACTCCAAATTCACCCCTCCACTTT.

The CDR3 sequence: CASSQRVGGEQDTQYF. In nucleotides, the CDR3 is TGTGCCAGCAGCCAGAGGGTGGGGGGAGAGCAGGATACGCAGTATTTT. This rearrangement joins TRBV4-2 to TRBJ2-3; D is possibly TRBD2 (6 bases). CDR1 and CDR2 from the germline V gene are LGHNA and YNFKEQ. The CDR3 is 16 residues long. The V end was cut by 3 bases, the J end by 6 bases, with 19 bases between.

This clonotype was seen more than once but under ten times. The chain links TRBV19 to TRBJ2-5; 8 bases fit TRBD1. The CDR3 totals 15 residues. Germline V gives CDR1 LNHDA, CDR2 SQIVND (reference sequence). Unmatched junction bases numbered 11, after V lost 4 bases and J lost 7 bases. CDR3 residues: CASSTDREVFGTQYF. In DNA, the CDR3 is TGTGCCAGTAGTACGGACAGGGAGGTGTTCGGGACCCAGTACTTC. The whole variable domain, remainder taken from reference TRBV19 and TRBJ2-5, is DGGITQSPKYLFRKEGQNVTLSCEQNLNHDAMYWYRQDPGQGLRLIYYSQIVNDFQKGDIAEGYSVSREKKESFPLTVTSAQKNPTAFYLCASSTDREVFGTQYFGPGTRLLVL.

The chain uses TRBV10-3 and TRBJ2-5; tentative D call: TRBD2 (5 bases). Germline assignment: CDR1 ENHRY and CDR2 SYGVKD. V lost 0 bases and J 5 bases, leaving 10 bases between the germline ends. CDR3 length equals 14 residues. The CDR3 DNA follows: TGTGCCATCAGTGAGTCTTCTAGCCCCGAGACCCAGTACTTC. Its translation is CAISESSSPETQYF.

The chain recombines TRBV20-1 with TRBJ2-2; TRBD1 matches at 11 bases. The CDR3 covers 17 residues. The germline gives CDR1 DFQATT, CDR2 SNEGSKA (reference sequence). The trim removed 0 bases at V and 7 bases at J, leaving 10 bases unmatched. CDR3 loop: CSARDPRTGGYDGELFF. The CDR3 DNA reads as TGCAGTGCTAGAGATCCCAGGACAGGGGGCTATGACGGGGAGCTGTTTTTT.

This clonotype was counted ten times or more. This CDR3 reads CASSLDGGADTQYF. Written as DNA, the CDR3 is TGCGCCAGCAGCTTGGACGGGGGCGCAGATACGCAGTATTTT. This chain joins TRBV5-1 and TRBJ2-3; TRBD1 or TRBD2 may be the D gene (6 bases each). The CDR3 spans 14 residues. V was pared by 0 bases and J by 4 bases, with 9 bases between. In germline, CDR1 is SGHRS, CDR2 YFSETQ.

The J gene is TRBJ2-7, the V gene TRBV6-4, with 15 bases lining up with TRBD2. Germline assignment: CDR1 MRHNA and CDR2 SNTAGT. V gave up 5 bases and J gave up 2 bases; unmatched junction bases: 13. The CDR3 is 19 amino acids. CDR3 bases: TGTGCCAGCAGTACTACCGGGACTAGCGGGAGGTCCTGGCCCTACGAGCAGTACTTC. Protein sequence: CASSTTGTSGRSWPYEQYF.